Below are 16 T cell receptor beta chains sequenced from a single sample in a study of blood T cell repertoires in COVID-19. Produced via immunoSEQ multiplex PCR; TCRdb's table is partial and in-frame only. The sample lists some 250,000 clones, approximately 78% occurring once. Sequenced material: peripheral blood. Receptor source: a woman in her sixties with active or convalescent COVID-19.

The chain couples TRBV7-3 to TRBJ2-5; TRBD2 matches at 7 bases. Germline V lookup: CDR1 SGHTA, CDR2 FQGTGA. The CDR3 spans 15 residues. Trimming took 6 bases from V and 1 from J; bases not matched to a gene: 8. The CDR3 is CASRKSGVAQETQYF. For the CDR3, the DNA is TGTGCCAGCAGGAAAAGCGGGGTCGCCCAAGAGACCCAGTACTTC.

This clone has only a few counts. The chain couples TRBV6-5 to TRBJ1-1; no clear D. This CDR3 is 15 amino acids long. Germline V gives CDR1 MNHEY, CDR2 SVGAGI. The germline V and J ends were trimmed by 0 bases and 0 bases, with 8 bases remaining between them. The CDR3, as DNA: TGTGCCAGCAGTTACTCGAGAGTCTTGAACACTGAAGCTTTCTTT. As protein: CASSYSRVLNTEAFF.

This chain uses TRBV18 with TRBJ2-2, with TRBD1 matching 11 bases. Germline-derived CDR1 and CDR2 are KGHSH and LQKENI. The CDR3 runs 15 residues. V lost 6 bases and J lost 4; bases outside the gene matches: 4. CDR3: CASSLDRGRTGELFF. DNA for the CDR3: TGTGCCAGCTCCCTGGACAGGGGGCGCACCGGGGAGCTGTTTTTT.

This clone has more than one count but fewer than ten. The J gene is TRBJ1-1, the V gene TRBV2; the D is unclear. Trimming removed 4 bases from V and 3 bases from J, with 9 bases in between. This CDR3 is built from 13 residues. Germline lookup yields CDR1 SNHLY and CDR2 FYNNEI. The CDR3, as DNA: TGTGCCAGCAGTGCGGTTCCGTACACTGAAGCTTTCTTT. Encoded protein: CASSAVPYTEAFF.

The chain employs TRBV3-1 (or the pseudogene TRBV3-2) and TRBJ1-6; no firm D call. Trimming removed 0 bases from V and 9 bases from J, with 12 bases in between. Germline V gives CDR1 LGHDT, CDR2 YNNKEL (reference sequence). The CDR3 totals 15 residues. This CDR3 is CASSQDLTRGSPLHF. Written as DNA, the CDR3 is TGTGCCAGCAGCCAAGATCTCACCAGAGGTTCACCCCTCCACTTT.

The rearrangement uses TRBV3-1 (or the pseudogene TRBV3-2) and TRBJ2-1, with D unresolved. The length of the CDR3 is 16 residues. Germline CDR1 is LGHDT and CDR2 is YNNKEL (reference sequence). Trimming removed 2 bases at V and 0 bases at J, with 11 bases between. Here the CDR3 DNA reads TGTGCCAGCAGCCAACCCCACAGCAGCTCCTACAATGAGCAGTTCTTC. This gives the protein CASSQPHSSSYNEQFF.

V gene TRBV3-1 (or the pseudogene TRBV3-2) combines with J gene TRBJ1-5, with D maybe TRBD1 (6 bases). The CDR3 spans 14 residues. The V end was cut by 2 bases, the J end by 5 bases, with 10 bases between. Germline V CDR1 and CDR2: LGHDT, YNNKEL (reference sequence). This CDR3 reads CASSQTHRDQPQHF. The DNA for the CDR3 is TGTGCCAGCAGCCAAACCCACAGGGATCAGCCCCAGCATTTT.

Notes on this clone: The sample contains more than one DNA sequence encoding this CDR3. The chain is built from TRBV7-2 and TRBJ2-5, with D possibly TRBD2 on 7 matching bases. The CDR3 runs 14 residues. V was shortened by 0 bases and J by 5 bases, with 10 bases between the two germline ends. Germline CDR1 is SGHTA and CDR2 is FQGNSA. CDR3 DNA sequence: TGTGCCAGCAGCTTAGCGGGGGGGCAGGAGACCCAGTACTTC. As protein: CASSLAGGQETQYF.

The chain couples TRBV5-6 to TRBJ1-1; D is possibly TRBD1 (6 bases). Germline V CDR1 and CDR2: SGHDT, YYEEEE. CDR3 length: 13 amino acids. The V and J ends lost 1 base and 8 bases respectively, with 12 bases between them. For the CDR3, the DNA is TGTGCCAGCAGCTTGAGGCTTCAGGGGGAAGCTTTCTTT. Encoded protein: CASSLRLQGEAFF.

This clone came up a few times. The V call is TRBV11-2, the J call TRBJ1-4; D might be TRBD1 (5 bases). V lost 5 bases, J lost 3 bases, and 10 bases lay in between. Germline V gene lookup returns CDR1 SGHAT and CDR2 FQNNGV. The CDR3 length is 14 residues. This CDR3 is CASSPGRANEKLFF. Here the CDR3 DNA reads TGTGCCAGCAGCCCAGGGAGGGCTAATGAAAAACTGTTTTTT.

The chain combines TRBV5-1 with TRBJ1-1; 9 bases are a match to TRBD1. Germline CDR1 reads SGHRS; CDR2 reads YFSETQ. The CDR3 sequence is 14 residues long. The V and J ends lost 4 bases and 3 bases, in that order; junction bases with no gene match: 4. The CDR3 nucleotides read TGCGCCAGCAGCACTGACAGGGGGGACACTGAAGCTTTCTTT. Protein: CASSTDRGDTEAFF.

The chain employs TRBV5-5 and TRBJ1-5; no reliable D call. CDR1 SGHKS and CDR2 YYEKEE come from the germline V gene (reference sequence). The CDR3 extends over 13 amino acids. V lost 3 bases, J lost 9 bases, and 13 bases lay in between. CDR3: CASSSKGRGPQHF. The CDR3 bases are TGTGCCAGCAGCTCGAAAGGGAGAGGGCCCCAGCATTTT.

V gene TRBV6-2 or TRBV6-3 combines with J gene TRBJ1-1; a possible D gene is TRBD1 (6 bases). V shed 0 bases and J shed 1 base, with 15 bases lying between them. The CDR3 is 17 residues long. Germline CDR1 is MNHEY and CDR2 is SVGEGT. CDR3 loop: CASSYSIGGPKNTEAFF. The CDR3 DNA sequence: TGTGCCAGCAGTTACTCGATCGGGGGGCCCAAGAACACTGAAGCTTTCTTT.

Only a few counts were recorded for this clone. This chain joins TRBV2 and TRBJ1-2; a possible D gene is TRBD1 (5 bases). The length of the CDR3 is 13 residues. From germline, CDR1 is SNHLY and CDR2 FYNNEI. V lost 5 bases and J lost 6, with 13 bases in between. The CDR3 region is CASSPGIRDGYTF. The CDR3 coding sequence is TGTGCCAGCAGTCCAGGGATCCGGGATGGCTACACCTTC. The full variable domain, its missing parts supplied by reference TRBV2 and TRBJ1-2, is EPEVTQTPSHQVTQMGQEVILRCVPISNHLYFYWYRQILGQKVEFLVSFYNNEISEKSEIFDDQFSVERPDGSNFTLKIRSTKLEDSAMYFCASSPGIRDGYTFGSGTRLTVV.

The V call is TRBV5-5, the J call TRBJ1-5; TRBD1 matches 7 bases. V shed 0 bases, J shed 2 bases, and the junction held 5 bases outside the gene matches. Germline V gene data show CDR1 as SGHKS and CDR2 as YYEKEE (reference sequence). The CDR3 runs 16 residues. CDR3 bases: TGTGCCAGCAGCTTGGGCCCAGGGGGAGGCAATCAGCCCCAGCATTTT. It translates to CASSLGPGGGNQPQHF.

This chain joins TRBV24-1 and TRBJ2-3, with 10 positions matching TRBD2. Germline V gives CDR1 KGHDR, CDR2 SFDVKD. The CDR3 is 13 amino acids. Losses at the gene ends were 10 bases for V and 6 bases for J; bases not matched to a gene: 6. CDR3 nucleotide sequence: TGTGCCACACGGAGCGGGGGGGCCGATACGCAGTATTTT. Its translation is CATRSGGADTQYF.